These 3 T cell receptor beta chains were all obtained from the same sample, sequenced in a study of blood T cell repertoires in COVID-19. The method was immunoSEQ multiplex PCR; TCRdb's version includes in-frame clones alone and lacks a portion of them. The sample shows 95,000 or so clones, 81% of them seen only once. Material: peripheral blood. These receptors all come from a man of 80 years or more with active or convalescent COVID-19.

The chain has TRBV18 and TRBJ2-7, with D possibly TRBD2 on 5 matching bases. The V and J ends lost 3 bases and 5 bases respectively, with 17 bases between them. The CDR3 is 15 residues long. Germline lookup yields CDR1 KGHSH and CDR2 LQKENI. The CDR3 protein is CASSPYGSGSDEQYF. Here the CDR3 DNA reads TGTGCCAGCTCACCCTACGGATCGGGATCTGACGAGCAGTACTTC.

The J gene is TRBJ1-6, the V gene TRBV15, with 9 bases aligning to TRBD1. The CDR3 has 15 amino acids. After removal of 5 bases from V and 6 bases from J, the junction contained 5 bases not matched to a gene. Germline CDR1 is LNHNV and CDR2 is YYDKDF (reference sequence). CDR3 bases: TGTGCCACCAGCTACCTACAGGGGGCTAATTCACCCCTCCACTTT. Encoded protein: CATSYLQGANSPLHF.

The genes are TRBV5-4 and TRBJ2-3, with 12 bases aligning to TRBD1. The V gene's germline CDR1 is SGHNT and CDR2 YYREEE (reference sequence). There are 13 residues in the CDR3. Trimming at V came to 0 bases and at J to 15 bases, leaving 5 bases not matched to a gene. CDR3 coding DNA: TGTGCCAGCAGCTTGGAGGCGGGACAGGGGGCCTATTTT. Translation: CASSLEAGQGAYF.